This T cell receptor (beta chain) was found in a study of CD8+ T cells in alopecia areata. This CDR3 spans 14 amino acids. With V trimmed by 2 bases and J by 4 bases, 4 bases remained unmatched. In germline, CDR1 is NNHDY, CDR2 SYVADS. Following RNA extraction, reverse transcription yielded cDNA that acted as the sequencing template. Only in-frame clones appear in the TCRdb table, and some are missing; sequencing was by immunoSEQ multiplex PCR. The sample is made up of around 110,000 clones, none counted only once. This clone was found a few times. Each gene name is a mouse one. The DNA ends 4 residues before the CDR3 does, and the rest of the CDR3 is filled in from the germline J gene.

The chain uses TRBV13-3 and TRBJ1-1, with 8 nucleotides matching TRBD1. The sequenced sample was lesional skin. This TCR was recovered from a C3H/HeJ mouse with alopecia areata. Mice of this strain are of MHC haplotype H2-k. The covered CDR3 bases are TGTGCCAGCAGTGACCCTGGACAGGGCACA. As protein: CASSDPGQGT. The whole CDR3 region reads CASSDPGQGTEVFF.